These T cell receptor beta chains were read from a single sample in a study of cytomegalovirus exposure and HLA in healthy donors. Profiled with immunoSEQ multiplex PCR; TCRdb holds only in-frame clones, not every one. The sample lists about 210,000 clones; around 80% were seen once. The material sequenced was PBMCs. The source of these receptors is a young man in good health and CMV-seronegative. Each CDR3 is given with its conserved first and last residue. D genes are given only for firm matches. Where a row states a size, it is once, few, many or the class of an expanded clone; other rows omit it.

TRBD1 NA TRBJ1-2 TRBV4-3 CASSQDRVTGGSSNYGYTF TGCGCCAGCAGCCAAGATCGAGTAACAGGGGGATCGTCCAACTATGGCTACACCTTC
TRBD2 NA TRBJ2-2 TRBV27 CASMGLAGTGELFF TGTGCCAGCATGGGGCTAGCGGGGACCGGGGAGCTGTTTTTT
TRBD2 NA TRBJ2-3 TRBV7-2 CASSPEGLASDTQYF TGTGCCAGCAGCCCAGAGGGACTAGCGTCAGATACGCAGTATTTT
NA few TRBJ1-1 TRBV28 CASSPTNTEAFF TGTGCCAGCAGCCCCACAAACACTGAAGCTTTCTTT
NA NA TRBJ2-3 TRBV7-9 CASSLDSADTQYF TGTGCCAGCAGCTTAGATTCAGCAGATACGCAGTATTTT
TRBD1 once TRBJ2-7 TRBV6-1 CASSGQGLYEQYF TGTGCCAGCAGTGGACAGGGCCTCTACGAGCAGTACTTC
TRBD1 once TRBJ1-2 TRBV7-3 CASSRDSNYGYTF TGTGCCAGCAGTCGGGACAGTAACTATGGCTACACCTTC
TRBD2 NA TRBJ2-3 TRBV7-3 CASSSSGGAGDTQYF TGTGCCAGCAGCTCTAGCGGGGGGGCCGGGGATACGCAGTATTTT
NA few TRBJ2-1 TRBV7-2 CASSSLESSYNEQFF TGTGCCAGCAGCTCGCTAGAGAGCTCCTACAATGAGCAGTTCTTC
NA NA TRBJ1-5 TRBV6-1 CASDLSEAQPQHF TGTGCCAGCGACCTATCCGAGGCTCAGCCCCAGCATTTT
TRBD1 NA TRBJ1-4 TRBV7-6 CASSLSGTGPGEKLFF TGTGCCAGCAGCTTAAGCGGGACAGGGCCGGGTGAAAAACTGTTTTTT
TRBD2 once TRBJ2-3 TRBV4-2 CASSQEGGGAADTQYF TGTGCCAGCAGCCAAGAAGGCGGGGGGGCCGCAGATACGCAGTATTTT
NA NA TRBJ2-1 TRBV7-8 CASSLMGPTYNEQFF TGTGCCAGCAGCTTAATGGGGCCCACCTACAATGAGCAGTTCTTC
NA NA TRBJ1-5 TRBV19 CASSIWGDSDQPQHF TGTGCCAGTAGTATATGGGGCGACAGTGATCAGCCCCAGCATTTT
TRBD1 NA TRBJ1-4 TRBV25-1 CASSEFTGARAEKLFF TGTGCCAGCAGTGAATTCACAGGGGCGAGAGCCGAAAAACTGTTTTTT
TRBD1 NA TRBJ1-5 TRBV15 CATSRGYRGDQPQHF TGTGCCACCAGCAGAGGTTACAGGGGGGATCAGCCCCAGCATTTT
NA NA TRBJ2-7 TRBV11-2 CASSTHSLSSYEQYF TGTGCCAGCAGCACCCACAGCCTTAGCTCCTACGAGCAGTACTTC
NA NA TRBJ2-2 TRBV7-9 CASIPLDRAGELFF TGTGCCAGCATCCCTCTAGACCGGGCCGGGGAGCTGTTTTTT
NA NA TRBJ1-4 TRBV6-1 CASSRTATNEKLFF TGTGCCAGCAGTCGGACAGCTACTAATGAAAAACTGTTTTTT
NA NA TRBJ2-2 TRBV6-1 CASTRDWNTGELFF TGTGCCAGCACGCGGGACTGGAACACCGGGGAGCTGTTTTTT
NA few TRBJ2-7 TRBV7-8 CASSSDWGIYEQYF TGTGCCAGCAGCTCGGACTGGGGAATCTACGAGCAGTACTTC
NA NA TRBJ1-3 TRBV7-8 CASSLSGVSGNTIYF TGTGCCAGCAGCTTATCCGGGGTCTCTGGAAACACCATATATTTT
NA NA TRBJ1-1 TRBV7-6 CASSGGMNTEAFF TGTGCCAGCAGCGGCGGAATGAACACTGAAGCTTTCTTT
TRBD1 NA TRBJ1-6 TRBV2 CASRGEGTGPRFSSYNSPLHF TGTGCCAGCAGGGGGGAAGGGACAGGGCCCCGCTTCAGCTCCTATAATTCACCCCTCCACTTT
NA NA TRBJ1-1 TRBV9 CASSVALELNAEAFF TGTGCCAGCAGCGTAGCTTTGGAGTTGAACGCTGAAGCTTTCTTT
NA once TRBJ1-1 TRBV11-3 CASSLDSLNTEAFF TGTGCCAGCAGTCTCGACAGCCTGAACACTGAAGCTTTCTTT
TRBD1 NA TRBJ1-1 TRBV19 CASSKDRGTEAFF TGTGCCAGTAGTAAAGACAGGGGCACTGAAGCTTTCTTT
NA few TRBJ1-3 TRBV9 CASSVLGLSGNTIYF TGTGCCAGCAGCGTTCTGGGGCTCTCTGGAAACACCATATATTTT
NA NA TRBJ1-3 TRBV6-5 CASSYESPGSGNTIYF TGTGCCAGCAGTTACGAGTCCCCGGGCTCTGGAAACACCATATATTTT
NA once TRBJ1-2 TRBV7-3 CASSLIPGAGDGYTF TGTGCCAGCAGCTTAATCCCAGGGGCAGGGGACGGCTACACCTTC
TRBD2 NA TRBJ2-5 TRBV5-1 CASSLGHSGGAFETQYF TGCGCCAGCAGCTTGGGACATAGCGGGGGGGCCTTCGAGACCCAGTACTTC
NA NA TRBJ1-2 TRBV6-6 CASTYEGYGYTF TGTGCCAGCACCTACGAGGGTTATGGCTACACCTTC
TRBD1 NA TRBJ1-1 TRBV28 CASHPFQGAHTEAFF TGTGCCAGCCATCCATTCCAGGGGGCTCACACTGAAGCTTTCTTT
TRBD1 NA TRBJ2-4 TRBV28 CASSPDRGISIQYF TGTGCCAGCAGTCCCGACAGGGGCATAAGCATTCAGTACTTC
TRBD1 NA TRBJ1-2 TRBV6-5 CASSEGQGTF TGTGCCAGCAGTGAAGGACAGGGGACCTTC
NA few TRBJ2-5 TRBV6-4 CASSYNGGHQETQYF TGTGCCAGCAGCTACAACGGGGGGCACCAAGAGACCCAGTACTTC
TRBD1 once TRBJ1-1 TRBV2 CASSARGPNTEAFF TGTGCCAGCAGCGCCAGGGGGCCGAACACTGAAGCTTTCTTT
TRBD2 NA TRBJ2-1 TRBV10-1 CASSESRAAGVGEQFF TGCGCCAGCAGTGAGTCGAGGGCGGCGGGGGTCGGTGAGCAGTTCTTC
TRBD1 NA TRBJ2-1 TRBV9 CASSERQGPHNEQFF TGTGCCAGCAGCGAGAGACAGGGGCCCCACAATGAGCAGTTCTTC
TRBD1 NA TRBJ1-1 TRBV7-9 CASSRQGATEAFF TGTGCCAGCAGCCGACAGGGGGCCACTGAAGCTTTCTTT
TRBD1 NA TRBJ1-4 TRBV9 CASSATGAVGEKLFF TGTGCCAGCAGCGCCACAGGGGCGGTGGGTGAAAAACTGTTTTTT
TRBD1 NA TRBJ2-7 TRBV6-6 CASSFLGQGKTYEQYF TGTGCCAGCAGTTTCCTGGGACAGGGCAAAACCTACGAGCAGTACTTC
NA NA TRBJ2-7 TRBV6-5 CATEWAGEQYF TGTGCCACAGAGTGGGCGGGCGAGCAGTACTTC
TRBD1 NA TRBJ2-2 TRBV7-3 CASSSQGTGELFF TGTGCCAGCAGCTCACAGGGGACCGGGGAGCTGTTTTTT
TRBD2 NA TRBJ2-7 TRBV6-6 CASSYKRGASYEQYF TGTGCCAGCAGTTACAAGCGGGGGGCCTCCTACGAGCAGTACTTC